The rows below give T cell receptor beta chains drawn from one sample of a study of cytomegalovirus exposure and HLA in healthy donors. Here immunoSEQ multiplex PCR was the method, and the copy in TCRdb shows in-frame clones only, minus some. The sample gives 100,000 or so clones, under 80% of which show up once; about 4% is in the top ten. Specimen: PBMCs. These receptors were collected from a man between 35 and 55 years old in good health and CMV-seronegative. The CDR3 runs from the conserved cysteine through the conserved F or W. The D gene is left open where the match is weak. Clone size, where shown, is once, few, many, or a class for clones that have expanded.

J,D,V,size,DNA,CDR3
TRBJ2-1,TRBD2,TRBV5-1,NA,TGCGCCAGCAGCTTGAGTGGCGGGGGACTCTACAATGAGCAGTTCTTC,CASSLSGGGLYNEQFF
TRBJ2-5,NA,TRBV6-5,NA,TGTGCCAGCAGTTACTGGCAGGGCTCCCGAGAGACCCAGTACTTC,CASSYWQGSRETQYF
TRBJ2-7,NA,TRBV4-2,once,TGTGCCAGCAGCCAAGATTTGCTGTCGGACGAGCAGTACTTC,CASSQDLLSDEQYF
TRBJ2-2,NA,TRBV5-1,NA,TGCGCCAGCAGCTTGAGCCAGGACACCGGGGAGCTGTTTTTT,CASSLSQDTGELFF
TRBJ2-2,NA,TRBV5-4,NA,TGTGCCAGCACGGCTGGAGGTACCCACACCGGGGAGCTGTTTTTT,CASTAGGTHTGELFF
TRBJ1-2,NA,TRBV2,NA,TGTGCCAGCAGTGAACGCCCAGTATTTAACTATGGCTACACCTTC,CASSERPVFNYGYTF
TRBJ2-1,TRBD2,TRBV4-2,NA,TGTGCCTGCGGTAGCGGGGGGCATTACAATGAGCAGTTCTTC,CACGSGGHYNEQFF
TRBJ2-5,NA,TRBV7-6,NA,TGTGCCAGTAACCTCAGGGAACGGGAGACCCAGTACTTC,CASNLRERETQYF
TRBJ1-2,TRBD1,TRBV15,NA,TGTGCCACCAGCAGAAGTGGACAGGCTGCTGAGGGTGGCTACACCTTC,CATSRSGQAAEGGYTF
TRBJ2-7,TRBD2,TRBV5-5,once,TGTGCCAGCAGTTGGGGACTAGCGGGGGGCTCCTACGAGCAGTACTTC,CASSWGLAGGSYEQYF
TRBJ1-3,NA,TRBV28,once,TGTGCCAGCAAGGGGCCGAACTCTGGAAACACCATATATTTT,CASKGPNSGNTIYF
TRBJ1-1,NA,TRBV6-5,once,TGTGCCAGCAGTTCTCCGGGACAATCGAACACTGAAGCTTTCTTT,CASSSPGQSNTEAFF
TRBJ1-5,TRBD1,TRBV15,NA,TGTGCCACCAGCGGGGGGACAGGGGGCTGGCAGCCCCAGCATTTT,CATSGGTGGWQPQHF
TRBJ2-3,TRBD1,TRBV5-1,NA,TGCGCCAGCAGCTTGGGGACAGGGGGCCTCACAGATACGCAGTATTTT,CASSLGTGGLTDTQYF
TRBJ2-7,NA,TRBV6-1,NA,TGTGCCAGCAGTGAAGATTTGGGGCAGGGAGGATACGAGCAGTACTTC,CASSEDLGQGGYEQYF
TRBJ1-4,NA,TRBV6-1,NA,TGTGCCAGCAGGAAGGGGCAGACTAATGAAAAACTGTTTTTT,CASRKGQTNEKLFF
TRBJ2-5,TRBD2,TRBV7-3,once,TGTGCCAGCAGCTTAATGCGCACGGGGGGGCTGGAGACCCAGTACTTC,CASSLMRTGGLETQYF
TRBJ2-3,TRBD2,TRBV5-4,NA,TGTGCCAGCAGCGGGGGGGTAGCGGGGGGTACAGATACGCAGTATTTT,CASSGGVAGGTDTQYF
TRBJ2-7,NA,TRBV27,NA,TGTGCCAGCAGTTTACGGACCGCTGGGGGCAGGTCCTACGAGCAGTACTTC,CASSLRTAGGRSYEQYF
TRBJ1-1,NA,TRBV1,NA,TGCACCAGCAGCCAAGACGTACAGGGGATCGACACTGAAGCTTTCTTT,CTSSQDVQGIDTEAFF
TRBJ1-1,NA,TRBV5-1,NA,TGCGCCAGCAGTCCGCGGGGGGGGACCAACACTGAAGCTTTCTTT,CASSPRGGTNTEAFF
TRBJ2-3,TRBD1,TRBV7-9,NA,TGTGCCAGCAGCTTAGGCCCAGGGGGAATGACAGATACGCAGTATTTT,CASSLGPGGMTDTQYF
TRBJ1-1,TRBD1,TRBV5-1,NA,TGCGCCAGCAGCATTGACAGGGGAGAAGCTTTCTTT,CASSIDRGEAFF
TRBJ2-2,NA,TRBV4-3,NA,TGCGCCAGCAGCCACACAGGTCTGGCCGGGGAGCTGTTTTTT,CASSHTGLAGELFF
TRBJ2-2,TRBD2,TRBV4-1,NA,TGCGCCAGCAGCCAGGGACTAGCGGGGACCCGTGGGGAGCTGTTTTTT,CASSQGLAGTRGELFF
TRBJ2-3,NA,TRBV2,NA,TGTGCCAGCATAGTGCGGGGAACGGGCGTAAGCACAGATACGCAGTATTTT,CASIVRGTGVSTDTQYF
TRBJ1-5,TRBD1,TRBV19,NA,TGTGCCAGCCAGACGACCGGGACAGATCGAAATCAGCCCCAGCATTTT,CASQTTGTDRNQPQHF